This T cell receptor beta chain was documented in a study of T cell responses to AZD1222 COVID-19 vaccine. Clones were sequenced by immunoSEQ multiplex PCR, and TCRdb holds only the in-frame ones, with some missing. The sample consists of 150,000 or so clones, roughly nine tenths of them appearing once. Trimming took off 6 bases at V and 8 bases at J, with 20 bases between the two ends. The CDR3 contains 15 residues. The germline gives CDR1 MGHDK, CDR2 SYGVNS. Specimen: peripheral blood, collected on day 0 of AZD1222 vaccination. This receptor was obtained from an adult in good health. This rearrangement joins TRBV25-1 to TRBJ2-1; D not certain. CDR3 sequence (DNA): TGTGCCAGCAGGAAGGGTAGAGGCCATGGGGATGAGCAGTTCTTC. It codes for CASRKGRGHGDEQFF.